A selection of T cell receptor beta chains follows, all from one sample in a study of identical twins. MiXCR, run by TCRdb on the 5' RACE reads, gives a single entry per CDR3 protein. The sample has under 1 million distinct CDR3 sequences, roughly an eighth seen once. These data were likewise used in another study, on yellow fever vaccine responses in identical twins.

Sequencing used PBMCs. The receptors come from a woman aged 18 to 35 in good health. CDR3s include the opening cysteine and the closing phenylalanine or tryptophan. The D gene is left open where the match is weak. Rows give clone size only sometimes, using once, few, many, or a class for an expanded clone.

NA | few | TRBJ2-7 | TRBV27 | CASGLGGSPYEQYF | TGTGCCAGCGGACTCGGCGGGTCCCCCTACGAGCAGTACTTC
NA | NA | TRBJ2-1 | TRBV3-1 | CASSQDGTMGFF | TGTGCCAGCAGCCAAGATGGCACTATGGGGTTCTTC
TRBD1 | many | TRBJ1-2 | TRBV4-1 | CASADRVIIDYGYTF | TGCGCCAGCGCCGACAGGGTGATAATTGACTATGGCTACACCTTC
NA | NA | TRBJ1-4 | TRBV20-1 | CSVSPGGKLFF | TGCAGTGTTTCCCCGGGGGGAAAACTGTTTTTT
TRBD1 | few | TRBJ1-2 | TRBV3-1 | CASSRGTGDKYGYTF | TGTGCCAGCAGCCGCGGGACAGGAGATAAATATGGCTACACCTTC
NA | many | TRBJ2-2 | TRBV5-1 | CASSREKGTGELFF | TGCGCCAGCAGCAGGGAAAAGGGCACCGGGGAGCTGTTTTTT
NA | NA | TRBJ2-2 | TRBV7-8 | CASSQREGGYTGELFF | TGTGCCAGCAGCCAGCGTGAGGGGGGCTATACCGGGGAGCTGTTTTTT
NA | NA | TRBJ1-1 | TRBV3-1 | CASSRPSGGFEAFF | TGTGCCAGCAGCCGACCTTCGGGGGGCTTTGAAGCTTTCTTT
TRBD1 | NA | TRBJ2-7 | TRBV15 | CATSRGIRGPGDEQYF | TGTGCCACCTCTAGGGGGATCAGGGGGCCGGGTGACGAGCAGTACTTC
TRBD2 | NA | TRBJ2-1 | TRBV5-6 | CASSSGTSGSVQFF | TGTGCCAGCAGCTCCGGGACTAGCGGTTCGGTGCAGTTCTTC
NA | many | TRBJ2-3 | TRBV10-3 | CASWDGNTDTQYF | TGTGCCAGCTGGGACGGAAACACAGATACGCAGTATTTT
NA | few | TRBJ2-3 | TRBV6-1 | CASSGGGGRTDTQYF | TGTGCCAGCAGTGGGGGCGGGGGCCGCACAGATACGCAGTATTTT
NA | many | TRBJ1-5 | TRBV20-1 | CSARDRYSVGQPQHF | TGCAGTGCTAGAGATAGGTACTCGGTTGGTCAGCCCCAGCATTTT
NA | NA | TRBJ2-1 | TRBV2 | CASGDSPSTNEQFF | TGTGCCAGCGGGGACTCCCCGTCTACCAATGAGCAGTTCTTC
NA | NA | TRBJ2-1 | TRBV12-3/TRBV12-4 | CASSLVTGSSYNEQFF | TGTGCCAGCAGTTTAGTAACAGGGAGCTCCTACAATGAGCAGTTCTTC
NA | NA | TRBJ1-1 | TRBV19 | CATSQGDHTEAFF | TGTGCCACGTCACAGGGTGACCACACTGAAGCTTTCTTT
NA | many | TRBJ1-5 | TRBV12-3/TRBV12-4 | CASSLGTTGGQPQHF | TGTGCCAGCAGTTTAGGGACCACGGGGGGTCAGCCCCAGCATTTT
TRBD2 | many | TRBJ2-5 | TRBV12-3/TRBV12-4 | CASSPKTSGSRETQYF | TGTGCCAGCAGTCCTAAGACTAGCGGGAGCAGAGAGACCCAGTACTTC
TRBD2 | NA | TRBJ2-1 | TRBV12-3/TRBV12-4 | CASSKAGGGFHEQFF | TGTGCCAGCAGTAAAGCGGGGGGAGGGTTCCATGAGCAGTTCTTC
TRBD1 | few | TRBJ2-1 | TRBV12-5 | CASGLHPRDRSTPEQFF | TGTGCTAGTGGTTTGCACCCCCGGGACAGGTCTACCCCTGAGCAGTTCTTC
TRBD2 | NA | TRBJ2-1 | TRBV7-9 | CASSNLAGEDNEQFF | TGTGCCAGCAGCAACCTAGCGGGGGAGGACAATGAGCAGTTCTTC
TRBD1 | NA | TRBJ2-3 | TRBV7-6 | CASSLATGQGTDTQYF | TGTGCCAGCAGCTTAGCGACAGGACAGGGCACAGATACGCAGTATTTT
NA | NA | TRBJ2-5 | TRBV28 | CASSTGGAAQETQYF | TGTGCCAGCAGCACCGGCGGGGCGGCTCAAGAGACCCAGTACTTC
NA | NA | TRBJ2-5 | TRBV6-5 | CASSYGGRVGETQYF | TGTGCCAGCAGTTACGGTGGCAGGGTAGGGGAGACCCAGTACTTC
NA | many | TRBJ2-5 | TRBV7-9 | CASSLALGGQETQYF | TGTGCCAGCAGCTTAGCTTTAGGAGGGCAAGAGACCCAGTACTTC
NA | few | TRBJ2-5 | TRBV20-1 | CSARDNREETQYF | TGCAGTGCTAGAGATAACCGGGAGGAGACCCAGTACTTC
NA | once | TRBJ2-5 | TRBV28 | CASSPSPETQYF | TGTGCCAGCAGCCCCTCTCCGGAGACCCAGTACTTC
TRBD1 | NA | TRBJ2-2 | TRBV15 | CATSRERQGTGELFF | TGTGCCACCAGCAGAGAAAGACAGGGGACCGGGGAGCTGTTTTTT
TRBD1 | NA | TRBJ1-5 | TRBV12-3/TRBV12-4 | CASTKGQGGSPGQPQHF | TGTGCCAGCACGAAGGGGCAGGGGGGTTCCCCCGGTCAGCCCCAGCATTTT
TRBD2 | NA | TRBJ2-2 | TRBV18 | CASSPPTTSGRTGELFF | TGTGCCAGCTCACCACCGACGACTAGCGGGAGGACCGGGGAGCTGTTTTTT
TRBD2 | few | TRBJ2-5 | TRBV6-2/TRBV6-3 | CASTSLAGGMQETQYF | TGTGCCAGCACCTCATTAGCGGGAGGGATGCAAGAGACCCAGTACTTC
NA | NA | TRBJ1-1 | TRBV28 | CASSPRWDTYIEAFF | TGTGCCAGCAGTCCACGATGGGACACCTACATTGAAGCTTTCTTT
TRBD2 | NA | TRBJ2-4 | TRBV15 | CATSSPTSGRAKNIQYF | TGTGCCACCAGCAGCCCCACTAGCGGGAGGGCCAAAAACATTCAGTACTTC
NA | NA | TRBJ1-1 | TRBV6-1 | CASSEPPTEAFF | TGTGCCAGCAGTGAACCCCCTACTGAAGCTTTCTTT
TRBD1 | NA | TRBJ1-1 | TRBV2 | CASRRTGVFTEAFF | TGTGCCAGCAGGAGAACAGGGGTTTTCACTGAAGCTTTCTTT
TRBD2 | few | TRBJ2-7 | TRBV20-1 | CSAREVLAGVPEQYF | TGCAGTGCTAGGGAAGTGCTAGCGGGAGTGCCCGAGCAGTACTTC
TRBD2 | NA | TRBJ2-7 | TRBV2 | CASRTGLAGVKQYF | TGTGCCAGCAGGACCGGACTAGCGGGAGTAAAGCAGTACTTC
NA | few | TRBJ2-5 | TRBV15 | CATSKAQETQYF | TGTGCCACCAGCAAGGCCCAAGAGACCCAGTACTTC
TRBD2 | many | TRBJ2-3 | TRBV5-1 | CAPRTSMGTDTQYF | TGCGCCCCACGGACTAGCATGGGCACAGATACGCAGTATTTT
TRBD2 | NA | TRBJ2-3 | TRBV4-1 | CASTTNLAGDTDTQYF | TGCGCCAGCACCACAAACCTAGCGGGAGACACAGATACGCAGTATTTT
NA | many | TRBJ2-1 | TRBV7-2 | CASSSHPQIDNEQFF | TGTGCCAGCAGCTCCCACCCACAAATCGACAATGAGCAGTTCTTC
NA | few | TRBJ2-3 | TRBV20-1 | CSAKISGTGGGTDTQYF | TGCAGTGCTAAGATATCCGGGACCGGGGGAGGCACAGATACGCAGTATTTT
NA | NA | TRBJ1-1 | TRBV12-3/TRBV12-4 | CASSSSYMNTEAFF | TGTGCCAGCAGTTCTAGCTACATGAACACTGAAGCTTTCTTT
NA | NA | TRBJ1-5 | TRBV4-2 | CASSAQGRSQPQHF | TGTGCCAGCAGCGCCCAGGGGAGGAGCCAGCCCCAGCATTTT
NA | few | TRBJ2-7 | TRBV12-3/TRBV12-4 | CASSLAHGVTRVGEQYF | TGTGCCAGCAGTTTAGCCCATGGGGTGACACGGGTAGGCGAGCAGTACTTC
NA | NA | TRBJ2-6 | TRBV12-3/TRBV12-4 | CASSLDIRGIGFTGANVLTF | TGTGCCAGCAGTTTAGACATCCGGGGGATCGGTTTCACTGGGGCCAACGTCCTGACTTTC
TRBD1 | NA | TRBJ2-7 | TRBV18 | CASSPTGKYEQYF | TGTGCCAGCTCACCGACAGGGAAGTACGAGCAGTACTTC
TRBD1 | few | TRBJ2-1 | TRBV12-3/TRBV12-4 | CASSSGQVTYNEQFF | TGTGCCAGCAGTTCCGGACAGGTAACTTACAATGAGCAGTTCTTC
NA | many | TRBJ1-1 | TRBV4-2 | CASSQEDMLNLRGEAFF | TGTGCCAGCAGCCAAGAGGACATGCTCAATTTGCGGGGTGAAGCTTTCTTT
NA | few | TRBJ2-1 | TRBV5-1 | CASSSEGGTYNEQFF | TGCGCCAGCAGCTCGGAGGGCGGAACCTACAATGAGCAGTTCTTC
NA | NA | TRBJ2-3 | TRBV20-1 | CSARDFGSTDTQYF | TGCAGTGCTAGAGATTTTGGTAGCACAGATACGCAGTATTTT
TRBD2 | few | TRBJ2-3 | TRBV5-1 | CASSLGRLAGYITDTQYF | TGCGCCAGCAGCTTGGGGAGACTAGCGGGGTACATCACAGATACGCAGTATTTT
TRBD2 | NA | TRBJ2-3 | TRBV11-2 | CASSFSSSGGRSTDTQYF | TGTGCCAGCAGCTTCTCGTCTAGCGGGGGGCGAAGCACAGATACGCAGTATTTT